This T cell receptor beta chain was identified in a study of OX40 agonist ivuxolimab in advanced cancers. Some background on the complete study: Ivuxolimab, which targeted the costimulatory receptor OX40 (CD134), was an agonistic, fully human IgG2 monoclonal antibody. Intravenous ivuxolimab was administered to patients every 2 weeks at six dose levels: 0.01, 0.1, 0.3, 1.5, 3 and 10 mg/kg. Among the 52 dose-escalation patients, around 20 had hepatocellular carcinoma, 15 or so melanoma, 9 renal cell carcinoma and 9 head and neck cancer. The dose-escalation cohort was almost 85% male with a mean age of approximately 60 years, ranging from about 23 to 85. Patients were allowed to have had prior anti-PD-1, anti-PD-L1 or anti-CTLA-4 therapy, and approximately 41% of the dose-escalation patients had previously received checkpoint inhibitors. Partial responses were achieved by three dose-escalation patients, of whom one had hepatocellular carcinoma and two had cutaneous melanoma. Peripheral TCRbeta sequencing aimed to test whether ivuxolimab altered TCR sequence diversity and caused clonal T-cell expansion. The paper describes the monotherapy dose-escalation part (N = 52 patients) of the phase I trial of ivuxolimab. General study outcomes and caveats: The antigen specificity of the clonally expanded peripheral T cells was not determined. After ivuxolimab, expanded clones were on average more numerous among CD8+ T cells than among CD4+ T cells. Low levels of normalized T-cell clonal expansion were also shown by some nonresponding patients. Clonal expansion of both CD4+ and CD8+ blood T cells was observed from baseline to week 6 at doses 0.1 to 3.0 mg/kg. Partial responders in the 0.1-3.0 mg/kg groups had among the lowest normalized peripheral clonal expansion, especially among CD8+ T cells.

This clone was seen a handful of times. What this receptor recognizes is not known. No qualities accompany the bases; no much larger clone lies one base away. Distinct nucleotide sequences in the sample also encode this CDR3. The trial excluded patients who had a history of autoimmune disease or who were on systemic immunosuppression. Peripheral blood for TCR sequencing was drawn from every dose cohort at baseline, at cycle 4 day 1 and at cycle 7 day 1. The samples were drawn from a first-in-human, open-label, multicenter phase I dose-escalation trial of ivuxolimab. Adults with locally advanced or metastatic head and neck squamous cell, hepatocellular, melanoma or renal cell carcinoma were enrolled in the trial. Before TCR sequencing, CD4+ T cells and CD8+ T cells were sorted from peripheral blood as separate populations. The CDR3 contains 12 residues, cysteine and phenylalanine counted. Of the read, only the CDR3 DNA is kept; its 36 bases are in frame from base 1. Taken from the germline V gene, the CDR1 and CDR2 loops are MNHEY and SVGAGI. V was cut back by 0 bases and J by 7 bases, leaving a gap of 6 bases between them.

For sequencing of the TCRbeta CDR3 region, genomic DNA was extracted from the sorted cells. The immunoSEQ Assay was used to sequence the TCRbeta CDR3 regions. Sourced from immuneACCESS, this table was stored by TCRdb with only in-frame sequences that have V and J called. A share of the clones is absent; for the studies checked, an unresolved V gene accounts for under half, and the remainder has no known explanation. A total of about 83,000 clones appear in this sample, roughly 87% of them only once. 0.5% to 0.85% of the sample rests with the top ten. This specimen consisted of CD4+ or CD8+ T cells sorted from blood, obtained in a trial of the OX40 agonist ivuxolimab. The chain employs TRBV6-5 and TRBJ1-2, and possibly TRBD1, on 5 matching bases. This receptor was obtained from an adult with an advanced solid tumor such as melanoma, head and neck, liver or kidney cancer. The nucleotide sequence reads as follows: TGTGCCAGCAGTTACTCTGGGGGTGGCTACACCTTC. This sequence encodes CASSYSGGGYTF.